This entry lists 26 T cell receptor beta chains sequenced from one sample in a study of cytomegalovirus exposure and HLA in healthy donors. The PCR ran on 60 Vbeta and 13 Jbeta primers. The assay was immunoSEQ multiplex PCR, and TCRdb's table has in-frame clones only and misses some. The table lists roughly 100,000 clones, around 80% of them singletons. The sequenced sample consisted of PBMCs. Source of these receptors: a woman under 30 in good health and CMV-seropositive.

This chain joins TRBV14 and TRBJ2-7; 12 nucleotides line up with TRBD2. CDR1 is SGHDN and CDR2 is FVKESK in the germline V gene. The ends lost 6 bases at V and 6 bases at J; junction bases unmatched: 3. This CDR3 is built from 13 residues. CDR3: CASSLLAGGEQYF. The CDR3 coding sequence is TGTGCCAGCAGTCTACTAGCGGGAGGCGAGCAGTACTTC.

The chain couples TRBV2 to TRBJ1-1, with D uncertain. With 5 bases removed from V and 5 bases from J, the gap between germline ends came to 6 bases. Germline CDR1 SNHLY, CDR2 FYNNEI. CDR3 length equals 11 residues. The CDR3 nucleotides are TGTGCCAGCAGTACCGGGACTGAAGCTTTCTTT. Translation: CASSTGTEAFF.

The V and J genes are TRBV11-2 and TRBJ2-5, with D possibly being TRBD1 (5 bases). This CDR3 is 14 amino acids long. From germline, CDR1 is SGHAT and CDR2 FQNNGV. V lost 4 bases and J 0 bases, leaving 9 bases between the germline ends. The DNA for the CDR3 is TGTGCCAGCAGCTCCAGGGTGTACCAAGAGACCCAGTACTTC. It translates to CASSSRVYQETQYF. Supplemented by reference TRBV11-2 and TRBJ2-5, the full variable domain reads EAGVAQSPRYKIIEKRQSVAFWCNPISGHATLYWYQQILGQGPKLLIQFQNNGVVDDSQLPKDRFSAERLKGVDSTLKIQPAKLEDSAVYLCASSSRVYQETQYFGPGTRLLVL.

There are a few counts of this clone. The V call is TRBV28, the J call TRBJ2-7; TRBD2 matches at 7 bases. Unmatched junction bases numbered 18, after V lost 5 bases and J lost 5 bases. This CDR3 region has 17 residues. The germline CDR1 and CDR2 sequences are MDHEN and SYDVKM. The CDR3 protein is CASSPDGFAGAVHEQYF. The CDR3 DNA follows: TGTGCCAGCAGTCCGGACGGCTTCGCGGGAGCTGTCCACGAGCAGTACTTC.

This clone was seen a few times. The J gene is TRBJ1-5, the V gene TRBV28, with D unclear. This CDR3 comprises 15 residues. Germline CDR1 and CDR2: MDHEN and SYDVKM. Trimming stripped 6 bases from V and 0 bases from J, with 12 bases between. The CDR3 DNA reads as TGTGCCAGCAGCCAGGTACCTTTTAGCAATCAGCCCCAGCATTTT. Translating gives CASSQVPFSNQPQHF.

This clone was observed a few times. The chain links TRBV5-1 to TRBJ1-4, with D perhaps matching TRBD1 (6 bases). The length of the CDR3 is 14 residues. Germline V lookup: CDR1 SGHRS, CDR2 YFSETQ. The ends were cut back, 2 bases at V and 7 bases at J, with 12 bases in the middle. CDR3 nucleotide sequence: TGCGCCAGCAGCTTACGGGGGGGCAGTGAAAAACTGTTTTTT. Amino acid sequence: CASSLRGGSEKLFF. The full variable domain, with the rest looked up from reference TRBV5-1 and TRBJ1-4, is KAGVTQTPRYLIKTRGQQVTLSCSPISGHRSVSWYQQTPGQGLQFLFEYFSETQRNKGNFPGRFSGRQFSNSRSEMNVSTLELGDSALYLCASSLRGGSEKLFFGSGTQLSVL.

This sequence joins TRBV6-5 and TRBJ2-7; TRBD2 aligns across 9 bases. This CDR3 is built from 14 residues. Germline CDR1 is MNHEY and CDR2 is SVGAGI. V shed 6 bases and J 1 base; nucleotides not matched to a gene: 4. CDR3 sequence (DNA): TGTGCCAGCAGACAGCGGGGGGTATCCTACGAGCAGTACTTC. It specifies CASRQRGVSYEQYF.

The genes are TRBV7-9 and TRBJ2-5; D possibly corresponds to TRBD1 (5 bases). This CDR3 is 13 amino acids long. Between the trimmed V and J ends, which lost 5 bases and 4 bases, there was a span of 11 bases. Germline loops: CDR1 SEHNR, CDR2 FQNEAQ (reference sequence). CDR3 in amino acids: CASSQTAGETQYF. CDR3 nucleotides: TGTGCCAGCAGCCAGACAGCAGGAGAGACCCAGTACTTC.

The chain has TRBV5-1 and TRBJ2-2; 7 bases align to TRBD1. The ends lost 4 bases at V and 0 bases at J; junction bases unmatched: 6. Germline lookup yields CDR1 SGHRS and CDR2 YFSETQ. The CDR3 is 16 amino acids. The CDR3 coding sequence is TGCGCCAGCAGCGCGACAGGGCCTACGAACACCGGGGAGCTGTTTTTT. As protein: CASSATGPTNTGELFF.

This clone was recorded at least ten times. CDR3 amino acids: CASSDRTGETEAFF. The CDR3 coding sequence is TGTGCCAGCAGCGACCGGACAGGGGAGACTGAAGCTTTCTTT. The gene calls are TRBV9 and TRBJ1-1; 9 bases align to TRBD1. The CDR3 covers 14 residues. CDR1 is SGDLS and CDR2 is YYNGEE in the germline V gene. The V segment lost 3 bases and the J segment 5 bases; nucleotides outside the gene matches: 5. Together with reference TRBV9 and TRBJ1-1, the CDR3 gives the full variable domain: DSGVTQTPKHLITATGQRVTLRCSPRSGDLSVYWYQQSLDQGLQFLIQYYNGEERAKGNILERFSAQQFPDLHSELNLSSLELGDSALYFCASSDRTGETEAFFGQGTRLTVV.

The rearrangement links TRBV4-2 to TRBJ2-6, with 7 bases aligning to TRBD2. J lost 2 bases, V lost 4 bases, and 2 bases had no gene match. This CDR3 contains 15 residues. Germline V gene data show CDR1 as LGHNA and CDR2 as YNFKEQ. DNA of the CDR3: TGTGCCAGCAGCCTGGGGGGGACTGGGGCCAACGTCCTGACTTTC. This encodes CASSLGGTGANVLTF.

This clone was observed a few times. The V and J genes are TRBV28 and TRBJ2-7; no clear D. This CDR3 has 12 residues. Germline values: CDR1 MDHEN, CDR2 SYDVKM. V lost 7 bases, J lost 8 bases, and 15 bases lay in between. The CDR3 DNA reads as TGTGCCAGCACCCTTCCCCAGTCGCAGCAGTACTTC. The encoded protein is CASTLPQSQQYF.

This CDR3 is CASSPDRGFYEQYF. CDR3 bases: TGTGCCAGTAGCCCGGACAGGGGATTCTACGAGCAGTACTTC. The V gene is TRBV19, the J gene TRBJ2-7; 9 nucleotides match TRBD1. CDR3 length: 14 amino acids. V shed 6 bases, J shed 3 bases, and the junction held 6 bases outside the gene matches. CDR1 is LNHDA and CDR2 is SQIVND in the germline V gene (reference sequence).

V usage is TRBV6-6 and J usage is TRBJ2-1, with D possibly matching TRBD1 (5 bases). V was shortened by 0 bases and J by 9 bases, with 15 bases between the two germline ends. The CDR3 has 15 residues. In germline, CDR1 is MNHNY, CDR2 SVGAGI (reference sequence). Written as DNA, the CDR3 is TGTGCCAGCAGTTACTCAGGCCAGGGTTTGAGTGAGCAGTTCTTC. Translating it yields CASSYSGQGLSEQFF.

This chain uses TRBV5-4 with TRBJ2-1; maybe TRBD1 (6 bases). V lost 0 bases to trimming and J lost 5 bases, with 12 bases between them. In germline, CDR1 is SGHNT, CDR2 YYREEE (reference sequence). This CDR3 is built from 15 residues. The CDR3 DNA reads TGTGCCAGCAGCTTGGAACAGGGTGGGAACAATGAGCAGTTCTTC. Protein: CASSLEQGGNNEQFF. Filled out from reference TRBV5-4 and TRBJ2-1, the complete variable domain reads ETGVTQSPTHLIKTRGQQVTLRCSSQSGHNTVSWYQQALGQGPQFIFQYYREEENGRGNFPPRFSGLQFPNYSSELNVNALELDDSALYLCASSLEQGGNNEQFFGPGTRLTVL.

The chain has TRBV27 and TRBJ2-6, with D tentatively TRBD1 (6 bases). The CDR3 runs 17 residues. V was pared by 1 base and J by 1 base, with 11 bases between. Germline V gene data show CDR1 as MNHEY and CDR2 as SMNVEV (reference sequence). This chain's CDR3 is CASSLLGTQSGANVLTF. CDR3 in DNA: TGTGCCAGCAGTTTATTGGGGACACAATCTGGGGCCAACGTCCTGACTTTC.

The gene calls are TRBV27 and TRBJ2-2, with 8 bases aligning to TRBD1. CDR1 and CDR2 from the germline V gene are MNHEY and SMNVEV (reference sequence). V shed 4 bases, J shed 0 bases, and the junction held 13 bases outside the gene matches. The CDR3 contains 19 residues. CDR3 region: CASSSYMTGDTSNTGELFF. CDR3 sequence (DNA): TGTGCCAGCAGTTCCTACATGACAGGGGATACCTCGAACACCGGGGAGCTGTTTTTT.

This chain links TRBV28 with TRBJ1-1, with TRBD1 matching over 9 bases. V shed 7 bases, J shed 5 bases, and the junction held 5 bases outside the gene matches. The CDR3 sequence is 13 residues long. CDR1 and CDR2 (germline): MDHEN, SYDVKM. Here the CDR3 reads CASTGTGWTEAFF. The CDR3 region has the DNA TGTGCCAGCACCGGGACAGGGTGGACTGAAGCTTTCTTT.

The rearrangement uses TRBV27 and TRBJ2-7; D perhaps matches TRBD2 (5 bases). The germline V gene encodes CDR1 MNHEY and CDR2 SMNVEV (reference sequence). The CDR3 has 13 residues. Trimming took 5 bases from V and 2 from J, leaving 10 bases between them. For the CDR3, the DNA is TGTGCCAGCAGTGTCCGGGGTACCTACGAGCAGTACTTC. Translation: CASSVRGTYEQYF.

This chain links TRBV21-1 with TRBJ1-5; the table's D call of TRBD1 was not tested on the DNA. TRBV21-1 is a pseudogene. The CDR3 totals 14 residues. The CDR3 loop reads CASSIDSWHQPQHF. The DNA for the CDR3 is TGTGCCAGCAGCATTGACAGTTGGCATCAGCCCCAGCATTTT.

The rearrangement links TRBV7-3 to TRBJ2-3; a weak D match, TRBD2 (6 bases). CDR1 is SGHTA, CDR2 FQGTGA, per germline. The V and J ends lost 1 base and 4 bases respectively, with 12 bases between them. The CDR3 loop spans 15 amino acids. The CDR3: CASSLSSGDPDTQYF. The CDR3, as DNA: TGTGCCAGCAGCTTAAGCTCGGGAGACCCAGATACGCAGTATTTT.

The chain carries TRBV2 and TRBJ2-5; TRBD2 agrees at 15 bases. This CDR3 region has 17 residues. The ends lost 2 bases at V and 5 bases at J; junction bases unmatched: 6. Germline V gives CDR1 SNHLY, CDR2 FYNNEI. The CDR3 DNA is TGTGCCAGCAGTGAAAGGACTAGCGGGGGGGCCTGGGAGACCCAGTACTTC. Amino acid sequence: CASSERTSGGAWETQYF.

V gene TRBV13 combines with J gene TRBJ2-3, with TRBD2 identical over 13 bases. Germline-derived CDR1 and CDR2 are PRHDT and FYEKMQ (reference sequence). Losses at the gene ends were 4 bases for V and 3 bases for J; bases not matched to a gene: 4. The CDR3 has 16 amino acids. CDR3 protein: CASSYGTSGVTDTQYF. The CDR3 bases are TGTGCCAGCAGCTACGGGACTAGCGGGGTAACAGATACGCAGTATTTT.

V is TRBV6-1 and J is TRBJ1-5; D perhaps matches TRBD1 (5 bases). This CDR3 contains 13 residues. Deletions cut 1 base from V and 7 bases from J, with 8 bases between. The germline gives CDR1 MNHNS, CDR2 SASEGT. The CDR3 bases are TGTGCCAGCAGTGAAGTTCGGGGGCAGCCCCAGCATTTT. This encodes CASSEVRGQPQHF.

The V and J genes are TRBV7-2 and TRBJ2-7; a weak D match, TRBD2 (7 bases). The ends were cut back, 7 bases at V and 2 bases at J, with 18 bases in the middle. This CDR3 spans 15 amino acids. Germline V gene lookup returns CDR1 SGHTA and CDR2 FQGNSA. The CDR3 region has the DNA TGTGCCAGCAAATATGGAGGGGGAGGGCCCTACGAGCAGTACTTC. Residues: CASKYGGGGPYEQYF.

The gene calls are TRBV11-2 and TRBJ2-1; D not resolved. Deletions cut 4 bases from V and 7 bases from J, with 14 bases between. The germline V gene encodes CDR1 SGHAT and CDR2 FQNNGV. The CDR3 has 14 residues. CDR3 sequence: CASSSRRARNEQFF. CDR3 coding DNA: TGTGCCAGCAGCTCGCGGAGAGCGAGGAATGAGCAGTTCTTC.